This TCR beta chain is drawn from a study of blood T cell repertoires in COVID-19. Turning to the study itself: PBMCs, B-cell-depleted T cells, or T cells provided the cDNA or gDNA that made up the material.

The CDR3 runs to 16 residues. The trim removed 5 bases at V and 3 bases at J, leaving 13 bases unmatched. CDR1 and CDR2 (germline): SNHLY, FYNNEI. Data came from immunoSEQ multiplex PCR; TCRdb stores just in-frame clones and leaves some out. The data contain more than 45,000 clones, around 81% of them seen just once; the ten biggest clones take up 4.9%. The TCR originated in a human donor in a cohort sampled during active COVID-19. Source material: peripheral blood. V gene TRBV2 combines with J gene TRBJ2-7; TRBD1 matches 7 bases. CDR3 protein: CASSRKLRGKIYEQYF. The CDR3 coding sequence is TGTGCCAGCAGTCGCAAACTCAGGGGGAAGATCTACGAGCAGTACTTC.